The table lists the clone carrying this T cell receptor beta chain with a count of one. This sample is drawn from a study of blood T cell repertoires in COVID-19. Per the original methods: Estimation of nucleated cell counts was performed using reference gene primer amplification. Clones were sequenced by immunoSEQ multiplex PCR, and TCRdb holds only the in-frame ones, with some missing. V and J calls plus clone size are reproduced from that table; the DNA served to infer D and trimming. The sample yields roughly 250,000 clones, roughly 88% seen once. This TCR was recovered from a woman aged 40 to 55 who had recovered from COVID-19. Sequencing was performed on peripheral blood.

CDR3 nucleotide sequence: TGTGCCAGCTTTGAAGTGGGACTAGCGGGAGATTACACAGATACGCAGTATTTT. Encoded protein: CASFEVGLAGDYTDTQYF. This chain uses TRBV2 with TRBJ2-3; the match to TRBD2 covers 14 bases. V shed 8 bases, J shed 2 bases, and the junction held 12 bases outside the gene matches. Germline assignment: CDR1 SNHLY and CDR2 FYNNEI. The CDR3 has 18 residues.